Below are 30 T cell receptor beta chains sequenced from a single sample in a study of blood T cell repertoires in COVID-19. TCRdb's table, derived via immunoSEQ multiplex PCR, lists solely in-frame clones and lacks some. The table has around 25,000 clones, 88% seen once. Sequenced input: peripheral blood. These receptor sequences come from a man in his sixties or seventies in a cohort sampled during active COVID-19.

Only a few counts were recorded for this clone. The V call is TRBV28, the J call TRBJ1-5, with D possibly TRBD1 on 6 matching bases. CDR3 length equals 16 residues. Trimming removed 3 bases at V and 2 bases at J, with 14 bases between. CDR1 MDHEN and CDR2 SYDVKM come from the germline V gene. The CDR3 region has the DNA TGTGCCAGCAGTTTGGGACACACTAGGGGCAATCAGCCCCAGCATTTT. This sequence encodes CASSLGHTRGNQPQHF.

The genes are TRBV5-5 and TRBJ2-2; TRBD2 matches at 12 bases. Trimming at V came to 3 bases and at J to 3 bases, leaving 3 bases not matched to a gene. In germline, CDR1 is SGHKS, CDR2 YYEKEE (reference sequence). This CDR3 is built from 16 residues. The CDR3 coding sequence is TGTGCCAGCAGCTCTAGCGGGAGGGTATACACCGGGGAGCTGTTTTTT. Translation gives CASSSSGRVYTGELFF.

The chain is built from TRBV5-4 and TRBJ2-2; D not certain. Trimming took 1 base from V and 4 from J, leaving 8 bases between them. This CDR3 contains 14 residues. The V gene's germline CDR1 is SGHNT and CDR2 YYREEE (reference sequence). The CDR3 spells CASSLQGGTGELFF. The CDR3 DNA reads as TGTGCCAGCAGCTTGCAAGGCGGCACCGGGGAGCTGTTTTTT.

The V gene is TRBV28, the J gene TRBJ2-7, with 7 bases aligning to TRBD1. The CDR3 loop spans 14 amino acids. CDR1 is MDHEN and CDR2 is SYDVKM in the germline V gene. J was trimmed by 3 bases and V by 3 bases; bases with no gene match: 5. The CDR3 sequence: CASSFPRTGYEQYF. Here the CDR3 DNA reads TGTGCCAGCAGTTTCCCTCGGACAGGCTACGAGCAGTACTTC.

The rearrangement joins TRBV28 to TRBJ2-1; 12 nucleotides match TRBD2. From germline, CDR1 is MDHEN and CDR2 SYDVKM. V lost 3 bases to trimming and J lost 7 bases; unmatched junction nucleotides: 7. The CDR3 is 16 amino acids. The CDR3 region has the DNA TGTGCCAGCAGTTTGTCTAGCGGGAGGGCCAAGAATGAGCAGTTCTTC. Residues: CASSLSSGRAKNEQFF. The full variable domain, completed using reference TRBV28 and TRBJ2-1, is DVKVTQSSRYLVKRTGEKVFLECVQDMDHENMFWYRQDPGLGLRLIYFSYDVKMKEKGDIPEGYSVSREKKERFSLILESASTNQTSMYLCASSLSSGRAKNEQFFGPGTRLTVL.

The J gene is TRBJ2-3, the V gene TRBV7-2, with a weak D call TRBD2 (6 bases). V was shortened by 1 base and J by 4 bases, with 12 bases between the two germline ends. Germline CDR1 and CDR2: SGHTA and FQGNSA. This CDR3 has 15 amino acids. CDR3 in DNA: TGTGCCAGCAGCTTAGATGGCGGGAATCCAGATACGCAGTATTTT. Amino acids: CASSLDGGNPDTQYF.

J is TRBJ2-7 and V is TRBV7-2; a weak D match, TRBD1 (5 bases). Germline CDR1 reads SGHTA; CDR2 reads FQGNSA. V shed 3 bases and J shed 0 bases, with 9 bases lying between them. The CDR3 covers 14 residues. CDR3 protein: CASSLDTFSYEQYF. The CDR3 coding sequence is TGTGCCAGCAGCTTGGACACTTTCTCCTACGAGCAGTACTTC. Complete variable domain (other parts from reference TRBV7-2 and TRBJ2-7): GAGVSQSPSNKVTEKGKDVELRCDPISGHTALYWYRQSLGQGLEFLIYFQGNSAPDKSGLPSDRFSAERTGGSVSTLTIQRTQQEDSAVYLCASSLDTFSYEQYFGPGTRLTVT.

The chain is built from TRBV3-1 (or the pseudogene TRBV3-2) and TRBJ1-5; the D gene is possibly TRBD1 (5 bases). The V gene lost 3 bases and the J gene lost 3 bases, with 12 bases spanning the gap. The CDR3 has 15 residues. The germline V gene has CDR1 LGHDT and CDR2 YNNKEL (reference sequence). The CDR3 DNA reads as TGTGCCAGCAGCCAGGGACTTGAAGCCAATCAGCCCCAGCATTTT. This encodes CASSQGLEANQPQHF.

The chain combines TRBV7-2 with TRBJ1-2; no firm D call. V lost 4 bases, J lost 8 bases, and 14 bases lay in between. The germline V gene has CDR1 SGHTA and CDR2 FQGNSA. This CDR3 comprises 13 residues. CDR3 in DNA: TGTGCCAGCAGCTCGGGTACTTCGGGGGGCTACACCTTC. As protein: CASSSGTSGGYTF.

There are a few counts of this clone. This chain joins TRBV6-1 and TRBJ1-1; the match to TRBD1 covers 7 bases. The J segment lost 3 bases and the V segment lost 3 bases, leaving 1 base of the junction unmatched. Germline V gives CDR1 MNHNS, CDR2 SASEGT. The CDR3 contains 13 residues. CDR3 residues: CASSEGQHTEAFF. The CDR3 nucleotides are TGTGCCAGCAGTGAGGGACAGCACACTGAAGCTTTCTTT.

The rearrangement uses TRBV4-1 and TRBJ2-7, with 7 positions matching TRBD2. This CDR3 contains 15 residues. With V trimmed by 2 bases and J by 3 bases, 7 bases remained unmatched. Germline CDR1 MGHRA, CDR2 YSYEKL. CDR3 nucleotide sequence: TGCGCCAGCAGCCAACCCCTCGGGAGGTACTACGAGCAGTACTTC. Translating it yields CASSQPLGRYYEQYF.

This chain connects TRBV15 to TRBJ1-2; 9 bases fit TRBD1. The CDR3 covers 17 residues. Unmatched junction bases numbered 12, after V lost 3 bases and J lost 4 bases. Germline assignment: CDR1 LNHNV and CDR2 YYDKDF (reference sequence). CDR3 in DNA: TGTGCCACCAGCAGGGGACAGGGAAATACTCCCAGCTATGGCTACACCTTC. It codes for CATSRGQGNTPSYGYTF. Using reference TRBV15 and TRBJ1-2 for the parts outside the CDR3, the full variable domain is DAMVIQNPRYQVTQFGKPVTLSCSQTLNHNVMYWYQQKSSQAPKLLFHYYDKDFNNEADTPDNFQSRRPNTSFCFLDIRSPGLGDTAMYLCATSRGQGNTPSYGYTFGSGTRLTVV.

V usage is TRBV6-2 or TRBV6-3 and J usage is TRBJ2-1, with TRBD2 matching over 7 bases. After removal of 4 bases from V and 9 bases from J, the junction contained 12 bases not matched to a gene. The CDR3 spans 15 residues. The germline V gene has CDR1 MNHEY and CDR2 SVGEGT. Written as DNA, the CDR3 is TGTGCCAGCAGTTCTTATGGGGGAGGGCCTGTTGAGCAGTTCTTC. Its protein is CASSSYGGGPVEQFF.

This clone has just one count. The CDR3 here is CASSKFGGTSASYEQYF. The CDR3 region has the DNA TGCGCCAGCAGCAAATTCGGGGGGACTAGCGCCTCCTACGAGCAGTACTTC. The chain has TRBV5-1 and TRBJ2-7, with 10 bases fitting TRBD2. Germline CDR1 reads SGHRS; CDR2 reads YFSETQ. The CDR3 is 17 amino acids. V shed 4 bases, J shed 0 bases, and the junction held 10 bases outside the gene matches.

V is TRBV7-3 and J is TRBJ2-1; 11 bases agree with TRBD1. The length of the CDR3 is 15 residues. J gave up 7 bases and V 5 bases, and 7 bases lay outside the gene matches. The V gene's germline CDR1 is SGHTA and CDR2 FQGTGA. CDR3 nucleotide sequence: TGTGCCAGCAGCGTCGGGACAGGGGGACCGAATGAGCAGTTCTTC. Translating gives CASSVGTGGPNEQFF.

The rearrangement links TRBV2 to TRBJ1-5; a weak D match, TRBD1 (5 bases). The CDR3 is 14 residues long. Germline values: CDR1 SNHLY, CDR2 FYNNEI. V gave up 11 bases and J gave up 6 bases, with 20 bases separating them. The chain's CDR3 is CALWAGGEGQPQHF. DNA for the CDR3: TGTGCCCTCTGGGCGGGAGGGGAGGGTCAGCCCCAGCATTTT.

This chain links TRBV18 with TRBJ2-1; 9 bases are a match to TRBD2. After removal of 5 bases from V and 0 bases from J, the junction contained 11 bases not matched to a gene. This CDR3 is 18 amino acids long. The germline V gene has CDR1 KGHSH and CDR2 LQKENI. CDR3 sequence: CASSSEGLAGRSYNEQFF. The CDR3 region has the DNA TGTGCCAGCTCAAGCGAGGGGCTAGCGGGACGCTCCTACAATGAGCAGTTCTTC.

The V and J genes are TRBV7-9 and TRBJ2-2; D gene unclear. Trimming cost V 1 base and J 4 bases, with 7 bases left between them. Germline assignment: CDR1 SEHNR and CDR2 FQNEAQ (reference sequence). The CDR3 covers 14 residues. Here the CDR3 reads CASSLVYTTGELFF. The CDR3 nucleotides are TGTGCCAGCAGCTTAGTGTACACCACCGGGGAGCTGTTTTTT.

The rearrangement links TRBV5-1 to TRBJ2-7; 9 bases line up with TRBD1. The CDR3 extends over 15 amino acids. The V segment lost 2 bases and the J segment 5 bases; nucleotides outside the gene matches: 8. The V gene's germline CDR1 is SGHRS and CDR2 YFSETQ. The CDR3 bases are TGCGCCAGCAGCTTATCCGGGACAGGGCTTGACGAGCAGTACTTC. Translation: CASSLSGTGLDEQYF.

The rearrangement joins TRBV7-8 to TRBJ2-5, with D possibly being TRBD2 (6 bases). The CDR3 extends over 13 amino acids. Germline V lookup: CDR1 SGHVS, CDR2 FQNEAQ. V lost 5 bases and J lost 7, with 14 bases in between. The CDR3 is CASSLAGRGTQYF. In nucleotides, the CDR3 is TGTGCCAGCAGCCTGGCTGGGCGGGGGACCCAGTACTTC.

The CDR3 nucleotides are TGTGCCAGCAGCTTGGGGAGGCCGAATAGCAATCAGCCCCAGCATTTT. The encoded protein is CASSLGRPNSNQPQHF. The genes are TRBV7-4 and TRBJ1-5; D uncertain. With 3 bases removed from V and 0 bases from J, the gap between germline ends came to 12 bases. Germline V gene sequence: CDR1 SGHVT, CDR2 SQSDAQ. The CDR3 is 16 amino acids.

Comments on this clone: Compared with germline, one end of the junction differs, possibly owing to a read error. The V and J genes are TRBV7-7 and TRBJ2-5; 10 bases are shared with TRBD1. The CDR3 totals 17 residues. In germline, CDR1 is SSHAT, CDR2 FNYEAQ (reference sequence). The CDR3 DNA follows: TGTGCTAGCAGCTCCTCCCGGCTAGGACAGGGGGGAGAGACCCAGTACTTC. This encodes CASSSSRLGQGGETQYF.

This clone came up a few times. J is TRBJ2-3 and V is TRBV2, with 8 bases lining up with TRBD1. The germline gives CDR1 SNHLY, CDR2 FYNNEI. The CDR3 has 15 amino acids. V dropped 6 bases and J dropped 3; count of bases not matched to a gene: 8. CDR3 DNA: TGTGCCAGCAGCCTCCGGGACAGGCTAACAGATACGCAGTATTTT. Protein product: CASSLRDRLTDTQYF.

The rearrangement joins TRBV28 to TRBJ1-3; TRBD1 aligns across 7 bases. Germline V gene lookup returns CDR1 MDHEN and CDR2 SYDVKM. With V trimmed by 8 bases and J by 2 bases, 3 bases remained unmatched. The CDR3 loop spans 13 amino acids. CDR3 region: CASLGTAGNTIYF. The CDR3 DNA reads as TGTGCCAGCCTCGGGACAGCTGGAAACACCATATATTTT.

The rearrangement links TRBV4-1 to TRBJ1-5; a weak D match, TRBD1 (6 bases). The CDR3 covers 15 residues. V lost 4 bases, J lost 3 bases, and 13 bases lay in between. Looked up from germline, CDR1 is MGHRA and CDR2 is YSYEKL. The DNA for the CDR3 is TGCGCCAGCAGCCCAGCGGGGGGGCTCAATCAGCCCCAGCATTTT. This encodes CASSPAGGLNQPQHF.

This clone has just one count. The chain joins TRBV18 to TRBJ2-7, with TRBD1 matching over 9 bases. The CDR3 runs to 15 residues. Per germline, CDR1 KGHSH and CDR2 LQKENI. V lost 3 bases and J lost 1; bases outside the gene matches: 4. CDR3 in amino acids: CASSPGTGKSYEQYF. The CDR3 nucleotides are TGTGCCAGCTCACCTGGGACAGGGAAGTCCTACGAGCAGTACTTC.

The chain recombines TRBV7-8 with TRBJ2-1; 9 bases align to TRBD2. Germline V gives CDR1 SGHVS, CDR2 FQNEAQ. This CDR3 is 15 amino acids long. The V gene end was trimmed by 5 bases and the J gene end by 6 bases; junction bases not matched to a gene: 8. The CDR3 sequence: CASSRSGRNGNEQFF. The CDR3 DNA reads as TGTGCCAGCAGCCGAAGCGGGAGGAATGGCAATGAGCAGTTCTTC.

V is TRBV21-1 and J is TRBJ1-2; the table's D call of TRBD1 was not tested on the DNA. TRBV21-1 is classified as a pseudogene. This CDR3 comprises 14 residues. The CDR3 DNA reads as TGTGCCAGCAGCAAAGGGCAGGGGGCACGGGGCTACACCTTC. Translation: CASSKGQGARGYTF.

The chain is built from TRBV28 and TRBJ1-5; D is perhaps TRBD1 (6 bases). The CDR3 covers 15 residues. The V and J ends lost 1 base and 3 bases respectively, with 10 bases between them. Germline values: CDR1 MDHEN, CDR2 SYDVKM. Here the CDR3 DNA reads TGTGCCAGCAGTTTATCTTACAGGGTCAATCAGCCCCAGCATTTT. Its protein product is CASSLSYRVNQPQHF.

The sample holds one count of this clone. The chain recombines TRBV28 with TRBJ2-7, with 10 bases aligning to TRBD1. The junction had 13 bases not matched to a gene; V was cut back by 6 bases and J by 5 bases. CDR1 and CDR2 from the germline V gene are MDHEN and SYDVKM. CDR3 length: 16 residues. CDR3 nucleotide sequence: TGTGCCAGCAGCAGGAGGTTGGGGACAGGGGACCACGAGCAGTACTTC. This translates into CASSRRLGTGDHEQYF.